Presented here are 13 T cell receptor beta chains from one specimen sequenced in a study of shared clonotypes between healthy human individuals. Sequencing used immunoSEQ multiplex PCR; TCRdb keeps in-frame clones, though not all of them. The table records over a million clones, around 98% of them present only once. Input material: naive CD4+ T cells sorted from blood. The subset was: CD45RA+ positively selected. These receptors were collected from a man aged 25-40 years in good health.

The chain couples TRBV10-1 to TRBJ2-7, with unresolved D. The germline CDR1 and CDR2 sequences are WNHNN and SYGVQD (reference sequence). This CDR3 comprises 12 residues. Trimming cost V 8 bases and J 3 bases, with 11 bases left between them. Here the CDR3 reads CASQVGYYEQYF. The DNA of the CDR3 is TGCGCCAGCCAAGTTGGGTACTACGAGCAGTACTTC.

The chain uses TRBV4-2 and TRBJ2-1, with 7 bases fitting TRBD1. The CDR3 totals 16 residues. CDR1 and CDR2 from the germline V gene are LGHNA and YNFKEQ. The ends lost 4 bases at V and 0 bases at J; junction bases unmatched: 6. The DNA of the CDR3 is TGTGCCAGCAGCCGGCAGGGGGACCCCTCCTACAATGAGCAGTTCTTC. Its protein product is CASSRQGDPSYNEQFF.

This chain connects TRBV9 to TRBJ2-5; TRBD2 is a possible D gene (6 bases). The CDR3 spans 17 residues. CDR1 and CDR2 (germline): SGDLS, YYNGEE. Trimming took off 0 bases at V and 0 bases at J, with 15 bases between the two ends. CDR3 sequence: CASSVDGSWVNQETQYF. CDR3 DNA sequence: TGTGCCAGCAGCGTAGACGGGAGTTGGGTAAACCAAGAGACCCAGTACTTC.

A single count supports this clone. V and J are TRBV10-1 and TRBJ2-7; 8 nucleotides align to TRBD1. In germline, CDR1 is WNHNN, CDR2 SYGVQD (reference sequence). The CDR3 covers 14 residues. V shed 2 bases and J 6 bases; nucleotides not matched to a gene: 6. The CDR3 spells CASSELQGASEQYF. The CDR3, as DNA: TGCGCCAGCAGTGAGCTGCAGGGGGCCTCCGAGCAGTACTTC.

The CDR3: CASTETSGAYNEQFF. The CDR3 coding sequence is TGCGCCAGCACCGAGACTAGCGGGGCCTACAATGAGCAGTTCTTC. The chain combines TRBV5-1 with TRBJ2-1; 11 positions match TRBD2. Losses at the gene ends were 6 bases for V and 2 bases for J; bases not matched to a gene: 4. The CDR3 is 15 amino acids. Germline-derived CDR1 and CDR2 are SGHRS and YFSETQ.

A single count supports this clone. Other DNA sequences of this sample code for an identical CDR3. The V and J genes are TRBV18 and TRBJ2-5; either TRBD1 or TRBD2 may fit D (5 bases each). The CDR3 runs to 14 residues. Per germline, CDR1 KGHSH and CDR2 LQKENI. Trimming removed 1 base from V and 1 base from J, with 7 bases in between. CDR3 loop: CASSPLRGQETQYF. CDR3 in DNA: TGTGCCAGCTCACCACTGAGGGGCCAAGAGACCCAGTACTTC.

V gene TRBV6-5 combines with J gene TRBJ2-5; D is uncertain. V lost 7 bases and J lost 1, with 16 bases in between. Looked up from germline, CDR1 is MNHEY and CDR2 is SVGAGI. CDR3 length: 15 amino acids. This chain's CDR3 is CASTPLGLGQETQYF. The DNA for the CDR3 is TGTGCCAGCACTCCTTTAGGTTTAGGCCAAGAGACCCAGTACTTC.

V usage is TRBV5-1 and J usage is TRBJ2-7, with 9 bases fitting TRBD2. Germline lookup yields CDR1 SGHRS and CDR2 YFSETQ. The CDR3 sequence is 16 residues long. V was clipped by 0 bases and J by 2 bases; unmatched bases: 6. CDR3 region: CASSLAGGRGPYEQYF. The CDR3, as DNA: TGCGCCAGCAGCTTGGCGGGCGGGAGGGGTCCCTACGAGCAGTACTTC.

This sequence joins TRBV5-1 and TRBJ2-2; TRBD1 aligns across 9 bases. Germline assignment: CDR1 SGHRS and CDR2 YFSETQ. V was pared by 3 bases and J by 5 bases, with 5 bases of the junction left unmatched. The CDR3 spans 15 residues. This CDR3 is CASSSDRGWTGELFF. CDR3 sequence (DNA): TGCGCCAGCAGCTCGGACAGGGGATGGACCGGGGAGCTGTTTTTT.

A note on this clone: Within the sample, other DNA sequences also encode this same CDR3. This sequence joins TRBV11-2 and TRBJ1-5, with a weak D call TRBD1 (5 bases). Germline V gene lookup returns CDR1 SGHAT and CDR2 FQNNGV. Trimming left V 0 bases short and J 7 bases short, with 7 bases between. This CDR3 contains 13 residues. CDR3 nucleotide sequence: TGTGCCAGCAGCTTAGATCGGGGCCAGCCCCAGCATTTT. Protein product: CASSLDRGQPQHF.

The chain carries TRBV7-6 and TRBJ2-7; D remains unclear. This CDR3 comprises 17 residues. Germline V gene sequence: CDR1 SGHVS, CDR2 FNYEAQ. V gave up 2 bases and J gave up 5 bases, with 22 bases separating them. As DNA, the CDR3 is TGTGCCAGCAGCTTACTTTTCCGTGGACGCGGTAAAAACGAGCAGTACTTC. Amino acid sequence: CASSLLFRGRGKNEQYF.

J is TRBJ2-7 and V is TRBV15; TRBD2 aligns across 9 bases. V shed 1 base, J shed 0 bases, and the junction held 1 base outside the gene matches. This CDR3 spans 15 amino acids. Germline V gene lookup returns CDR1 LNHNV and CDR2 YYDKDF (reference sequence). CDR3 in amino acids: CATSRASGTSYEQYF. CDR3 coding DNA: TGTGCCACCAGCAGAGCTAGCGGGACCTCCTACGAGCAGTACTTC. Full variable domain (missing parts from reference TRBV15 and TRBJ2-7): DAMVIQNPRYQVTQFGKPVTLSCSQTLNHNVMYWYQQKSSQAPKLLFHYYDKDFNNEADTPDNFQSRRPNTSFCFLDIRSPGLGDTAMYLCATSRASGTSYEQYFGPGTRLTVT.

This chain links TRBV7-9 with TRBJ2-7; D is unclear. The germline gives CDR1 SEHNR, CDR2 FQNEAQ (reference sequence). CDR3 length: 9 amino acids. Trimming took off 1 base at V and 13 bases at J, with 5 bases between the two ends. The CDR3: CASSLVAYF. The CDR3 DNA reads as TGTGCCAGCAGCTTAGTAGCCTACTTC. Supplemented by reference TRBV7-9 and TRBJ2-7, the full variable domain reads DTGVSQNPRHKITKRGQNVTFRCDPISEHNRLYWYRQTLGQGPEFLTYFQNEAQLEKSRLLSDRFSAERPKGSFSTLEIQRTEQGDSAMYLCASSLVAYFGPGTRLTVT.